This entry is about one T cell receptor (beta chain). This record comes from a study of T cell responses to AZD1222 COVID-19 vaccine. Generated by immunoSEQ multiplex PCR, the TCRdb table keeps only in-frame clones and is missing some. The sample includes roughly 260,000 clones, 93% of them seen just once. Trimming cost V 2 bases and J 4 bases; bases outside gene matches: 4. The CDR3 runs 14 residues. Germline CDR1 is SGHTA and CDR2 is FQGTGA. The sequence came from an adult in good health. The chain employs TRBV7-3 and TRBJ2-7; TRBD1 agrees at 8 bases. Specimen: peripheral blood, collected on day 0 of AZD1222 vaccination. CDR3 sequence (DNA): TGTGCCAGCAGCTTATCAGGACAGGGTTACGAGCAGTACTTC. Translation gives CASSLSGQGYEQYF.